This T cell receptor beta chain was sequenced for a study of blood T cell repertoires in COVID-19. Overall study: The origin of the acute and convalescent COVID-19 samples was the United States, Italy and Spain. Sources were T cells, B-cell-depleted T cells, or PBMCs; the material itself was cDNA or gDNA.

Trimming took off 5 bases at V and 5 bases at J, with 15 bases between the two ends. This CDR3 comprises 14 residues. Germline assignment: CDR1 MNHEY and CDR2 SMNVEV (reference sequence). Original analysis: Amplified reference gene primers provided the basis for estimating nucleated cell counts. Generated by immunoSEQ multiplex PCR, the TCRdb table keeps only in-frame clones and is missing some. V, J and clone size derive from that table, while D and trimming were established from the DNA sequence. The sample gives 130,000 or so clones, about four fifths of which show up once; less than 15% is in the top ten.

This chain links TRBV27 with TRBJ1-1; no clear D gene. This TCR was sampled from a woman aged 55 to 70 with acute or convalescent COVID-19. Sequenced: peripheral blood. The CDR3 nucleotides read TGTGCCAGCAGTCCCGGGAACTATCGGACTGAAGCTTTCTTT. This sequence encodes CASSPGNYRTEAFF.